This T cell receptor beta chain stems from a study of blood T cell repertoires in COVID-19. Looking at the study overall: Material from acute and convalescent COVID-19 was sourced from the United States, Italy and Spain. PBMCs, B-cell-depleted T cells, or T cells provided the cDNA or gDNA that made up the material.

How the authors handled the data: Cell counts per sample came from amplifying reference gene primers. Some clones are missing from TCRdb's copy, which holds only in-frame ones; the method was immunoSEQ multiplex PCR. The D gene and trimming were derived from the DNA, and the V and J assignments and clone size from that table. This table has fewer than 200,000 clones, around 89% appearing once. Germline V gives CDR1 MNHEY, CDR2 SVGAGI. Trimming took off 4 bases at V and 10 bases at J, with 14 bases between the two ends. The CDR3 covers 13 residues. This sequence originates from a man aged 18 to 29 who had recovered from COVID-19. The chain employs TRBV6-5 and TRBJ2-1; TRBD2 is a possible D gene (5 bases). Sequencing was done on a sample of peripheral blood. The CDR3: CASSSPGGLEQFF. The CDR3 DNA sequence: TGTGCCAGCAGTTCCCCCGGAGGCTTGGAGCAGTTCTTC.